The clone carrying this T cell receptor (beta chain) appeared a single time. Participants, roughly 18 to 90 years old, spanned 24 US areas. Grouping used clinical history reported by participants in a survey and questionnaire. The repertoire was sequenced with immunoSEQ multiplex PCR; TCRdb's copy has only in-frame clones and lacks some. Among roughly 200,000 clones listed, around 86% were seen once. This entry is derived from a study of blood T cell repertoires in COVID-19. Sequenced sample: PBMCs or T cells enriched from blood (not recorded which). The clonotype originates from a man aged 35 to 55 with acute COVID-19.

CDR3 in amino acids: CASSSTGVQETQYF. Here the CDR3 DNA reads TGTGCCAGCAGCTCCACAGGGGTCCAAGAGACCCAGTACTTC. The chain joins TRBV5-4 to TRBJ2-5, with 7 bases matching TRBD1. Trimming removed 3 bases from V and 1 base from J; junction bases left unmatched: 3. Per the germline V gene, CDR1 is SGHNT and CDR2 is YYREEE (reference sequence). The CDR3 is made up of 14 amino acids. The full variable domain, its missing parts supplied by reference TRBV5-4 and TRBJ2-5, is ETGVTQSPTHLIKTRGQQVTLRCSSQSGHNTVSWYQQALGQGPQFIFQYYREEENGRGNFPPRFSGLQFPNYSSELNVNALELDDSALYLCASSSTGVQETQYFGPGTRLLVL.